This T cell receptor beta chain was captured in a study of Graves' ophthalmopathy and Graves' hyperthyroidism. Study conclusions and caveats: Most thyroid clonotypes expanded beyond 0.001 frequency were also found in blood.

This clonotype occurred many times. The antigen remains unidentified. Relative to the germline gene, one junction end is altered; a read error may explain this. Scientists amplified the TCR beta CDR3 regions from RNA transcripts. Amplification began with first-round RT-PCR using HTBI primers, then second-round multiplex PCR was performed. TCRdb reprocessed the multiplex PCR reads via MiXCR and lists one record per CDR3 protein. Of around 520,000 distinct CDR3 sequences listed, less than 45% were seen once; the top ten hold 4% to 5%. The CDR3 has 14 residues. Germline V gene lookup returns CDR1 LNHDA and CDR2 SQIVND (reference sequence). Each hyperthyroidism patient was newly diagnosed, with under 2 months' duration, and aged 18 to 65.

The TCR comes from an adult man with Graves' hyperthyroidism. Sample: peripheral blood or thyroid tissue (not recorded which). J is TRBJ2-7 and V is TRBV19; 9 positions agree with TRBD1. CDR3 sequence: CASSTGQGSYEQYF. CDR3 DNA sequence: TGCGCCAGCAGCACCGGACAGGGGTCCTACGAGCAGTACTTC.